This entry is about one T cell receptor beta chain. Antigen unknown. A CD45RA+ naive subset and a CD45RA-negative memory subset were split from CD4+ cells. This sample is part of a study of shared clonotypes between healthy human individuals. For sorted subsets, approximately 200 ng DNA per replicate equaled approximately 30,000 T cell genomes. TCRdb's copy holds only in-frame clones and misses some; the assay was immunoSEQ multiplex PCR. The repertoire holds 650,000 to 750,000 clones, less than 80% seen once, with under 2% in the top ten. Regarding the study as a whole: Clonotypes that were shared across a handful of donors made up 4.5% to 5% of naive CD4 clonotypes. Only a few donors were included, so the genetic and exposure-history diversity represented was limited.

This receptor was taken from a woman in her 30s in good health. Sequenced material: memory CD4+ T cells sorted from blood. Subset meaning: CD45RA-negative fraction.

Here the CDR3 reads CAWNKDNGYNEQFF. CDR3 nucleotides: TGTGCCTGGAATAAGGACAACGGCTACAATGAGCAGTTCTTC. This sequence joins TRBV30 and TRBJ2-1; possible D gene TRBD1, 5 bases. V was shortened by 4 bases and J by 3 bases, with 13 bases between the two germline ends. The CDR3 totals 14 residues. Looked up from germline, CDR1 is GTSNPN and CDR2 is SVGIG (reference sequence).